The 3 T cell receptor beta chains reported below all come from one sample, sequenced in a study of cytomegalovirus exposure and HLA in healthy donors. A multiplex PCR was run with 60 Vbeta primers and 13 Jbeta primers. Only in-frame clones appear in the TCRdb table, and some are missing; sequencing was by immunoSEQ multiplex PCR. This table holds 130,000 to 150,000 clones, 79% found once. The sequenced sample was PBMCs. Every receptor here comes from a woman between 35 and 50 years old in good health and CMV-seropositive.

This clone was counted only a few times. The chain couples TRBV5-6 to TRBJ1-1, with a weak D call TRBD1 (6 bases). Germline lookup yields CDR1 SGHDT and CDR2 YYEEEE. The length of the CDR3 is 15 residues. Trimming shortened V by 3 bases and J by 0 bases, and 12 bases separated the two germline ends. CDR3 protein: CASSYGTLMNTEAFF. As DNA, the CDR3 is TGTGCCAGCAGCTATGGGACACTGATGAACACTGAAGCTTTCTTT.

The CDR3 is CSAGGENTEAFF. CDR3 nucleotides: TGCAGCGCTGGGGGGGAGAACACTGAAGCTTTCTTT. V is TRBV29-1 and J is TRBJ1-1; tentatively, D is TRBD1 (5 bases). The V gene lost 7 bases and the J gene lost 1 base, with 10 bases spanning the gap. CDR3 size: 12 residues. Germline CDR1 SQVTM, CDR2 ANQGSEA.

This chain uses TRBV11-2 with TRBJ1-1; no clear D. The germline gives CDR1 SGHAT, CDR2 FQNNGV. The CDR3 is 13 residues long. V gave up 5 bases and J gave up 4 bases, with 11 bases separating them. The CDR3 sequence is CASSVTGATEAFF. CDR3 DNA: TGTGCCAGCAGCGTGACGGGTGCCACTGAAGCTTTCTTT.